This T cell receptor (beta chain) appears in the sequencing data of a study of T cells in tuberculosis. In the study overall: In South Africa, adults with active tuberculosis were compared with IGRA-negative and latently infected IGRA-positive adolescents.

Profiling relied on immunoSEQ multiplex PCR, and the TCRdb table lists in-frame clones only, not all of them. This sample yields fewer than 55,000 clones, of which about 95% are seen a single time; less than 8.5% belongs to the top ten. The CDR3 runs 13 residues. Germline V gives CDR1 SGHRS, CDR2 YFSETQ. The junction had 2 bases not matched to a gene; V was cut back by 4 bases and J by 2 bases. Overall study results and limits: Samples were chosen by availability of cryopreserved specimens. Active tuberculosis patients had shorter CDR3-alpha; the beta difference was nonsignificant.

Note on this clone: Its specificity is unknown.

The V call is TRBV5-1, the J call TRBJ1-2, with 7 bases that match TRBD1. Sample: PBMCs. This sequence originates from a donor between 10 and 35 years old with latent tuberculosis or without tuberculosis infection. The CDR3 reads CASSPQGNYGYTF. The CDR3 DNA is TGCGCCAGCAGCCCACAGGGGAACTATGGCTACACCTTC. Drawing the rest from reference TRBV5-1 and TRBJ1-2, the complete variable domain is KAGVTQTPRYLIKTRGQQVTLSCSPISGHRSVSWYQQTPGQGLQFLFEYFSETQRNKGNFPGRFSGRQFSNSRSEMNVSTLELGDSALYLCASSPQGNYGYTFGSGTRLTVV.